The 13 T cell receptor beta chains listed next were all sequenced from one sample in a study of T cells in Graves' hyperthyroidism and ophthalmopathy. There were TCR beta CDR3 regions amplified from RNA transcripts. TCR CDR3 underwent first-round RT-PCR with the HTBI primer set. TCRdb re-called the multiplex PCR reads through MiXCR, storing one row per CDR3 protein. Of about 250,000 distinct CDR3 sequences listed, almost 25% are singletons. What was sequenced was blood. All receptors come from a middle-aged woman with Graves' ophthalmopathy.

V usage is TRBV19 and J usage is TRBJ1-3; tentative D call: TRBD1 (5 bases). CDR3 size: 13 residues. The V end was cut by 6 bases, the J end by 4 bases, with 10 bases between. Germline-derived CDR1 and CDR2 are LNHDA and SQIVND (reference sequence). The CDR3 here is CASRGDRGNTIYF. Written as DNA, the CDR3 is TGTGCCAGTAGGGGGGACCGCGGAAACACCATATATTTT.

The table lists this clonotype with many counts. V and J are TRBV25-1 and TRBJ1-1; no clear D gene. From germline, CDR1 is MGHDK and CDR2 SYGVNS. The CDR3 covers 14 residues. Trimming left V 7 bases short and J 0 bases short, with 12 bases between. The CDR3 DNA sequence: TGTGCCAGCACAAGCGGGTCTATGAACACTGAAGCTTTCTTT. Translating it yields CASTSGSMNTEAFF.

Ten or more counts support this clonotype. The chain joins TRBV6-1 to TRBJ1-5; 7 bases agree with TRBD1. V dropped 2 bases and J dropped 4; count of bases not matched to a gene: 5. Per germline, CDR1 MNHNS and CDR2 SASEGT. The CDR3 runs 15 residues. The CDR3 protein is CASSERQGRNQPQHF. The DNA of the CDR3 is TGTGCCAGCAGTGAAAGACAGGGCCGGAATCAGCCCCAGCATTTT.

This sequence joins TRBV19 and TRBJ2-5; D remains ambiguous. V was clipped by 5 bases and J by 0 bases, with 10 bases between them. CDR1 LNHDA and CDR2 SQIVND come from the germline V gene (reference sequence). CDR3 size: 14 residues. The CDR3, as DNA: TGTGCCAGTAGTCTTTACCGAGACCAAGAGACCCAGTACTTC. It codes for CASSLYRDQETQYF.

This clonotype was seen at least ten times. V gene TRBV28 combines with J gene TRBJ2-7; the D gene is possibly TRBD1 (7 bases). The CDR3 runs 17 residues. Looked up from germline, CDR1 is MDHEN and CDR2 is SYDVKM. Trimming cost V 2 bases and J 6 bases, with 23 bases left between them. CDR3 coding DNA: TGTGCCAGCAGTTTACCCCGGAGGGGGCGCCTTGATCGCGAGCAGTACTTC. It encodes CASSLPRRGRLDREQYF.

The chain employs TRBV24-1 and TRBJ1-1, with a weak D call TRBD1 (6 bases). V shed 9 bases and J shed 8 bases, with 18 bases lying between them. The CDR3 has 13 amino acids. CDR1 is KGHDR, CDR2 SFDVKD, per germline. CDR3 loop: CATRTTGQGEAFF. The CDR3 DNA is TGTGCCACCCGAACCACAGGGCAGGGGGAAGCTTTCTTT.

This clonotype was found many times. V and J are TRBV28 and TRBJ1-5, with D unclear. The CDR3 has 13 residues. Trimming shortened V by 4 bases and J by 4 bases, and 8 bases separated the two germline ends. Germline V gene lookup returns CDR1 MDHEN and CDR2 SYDVKM. Written as DNA, the CDR3 is TGTGCCAGCAGTTGGCAGCAAAATCAGCCCCAGCATTTT. Translation gives CASSWQQNQPQHF.

This clonotype showed up many times. The chain links TRBV29-1 to TRBJ1-2, with D perhaps TRBD1 (5 bases). The V end was cut by 6 bases, the J end by 0 bases, with 14 bases between. The CDR3 totals 14 residues. The V gene's germline CDR1 is SQVTM and CDR2 ANQGSEA. CDR3 residues: CSVGGTAANYGYTF. CDR3 in DNA: TGCAGCGTGGGGGGAACAGCTGCTAACTATGGCTACACCTTC.

There are many counts of this clonotype. This chain joins TRBV6-5 and TRBJ2-7; a possible D gene is TRBD1 (6 bases). CDR3 length: 14 residues. From germline, CDR1 is MNHEY and CDR2 SVGAGI. The germline V and J ends were trimmed by 2 bases and 4 bases, with 12 bases remaining between them. The CDR3 loop reads CASSYTTGDYEQYF. The CDR3, as DNA: TGTGCCAGCAGTTACACGACAGGCGATTACGAGCAGTACTTC.

This clonotype was seen only once. CDR3 amino acids: CASSKDGGSFYEQYF. The CDR3 DNA is TGTGCCAGCAGCAAGGACGGTGGATCTTTTTACGAGCAGTACTTC. The chain combines TRBV12-3 or TRBV12-4 with TRBJ2-7; D is uncertain. There are 15 residues in the CDR3. Between the trimmed V and J ends, which lost 6 bases and 4 bases, there was a span of 19 bases.

This clonotype was counted ten times or more. This rearrangement joins TRBV28 to TRBJ1-2, with TRBD1 matching over 9 bases. Trimming removed 4 bases from V and 3 bases from J; junction bases left unmatched: 9. The CDR3 has 16 residues. CDR1 is MDHEN and CDR2 is SYDVKM in the germline V gene. CDR3 protein: CASSSFGTGSYYGYTF. The CDR3 DNA follows: TGTGCCAGCAGTTCCTTTGGGACAGGGTCATACTATGGCTACACCTTC.

This clonotype was seen a handful of times. The rearrangement links TRBV27 to TRBJ1-2; tentative D call: TRBD1 (5 bases). The CDR3 extends over 12 amino acids. Germline V lookup: CDR1 MNHEY, CDR2 SMNVEV (reference sequence). Trimming left V 8 bases short and J 4 bases short, with 11 bases between. The CDR3 spells CASGQGGYGYTF. As DNA, the CDR3 is TGTGCCAGCGGGCAGGGTGGCTATGGCTACACCTTC.

This clonotype was seen ten or more times. The chain recombines TRBV30 with TRBJ2-2; 7 positions agree with TRBD1. Germline CDR1 reads GTSNPN; CDR2 reads SVGIG (reference sequence). V shed 1 base and J 6 bases; nucleotides not matched to a gene: 2. The CDR3 totals 13 residues. This CDR3 reads CAWSGTGPGELFF. The CDR3, as DNA: TGTGCCTGGAGTGGGACAGGACCCGGGGAGCTGTTTTTT.